This note documents a single T cell receptor (beta chain) sequence. The sample is drawn from a study of long-term antiretroviral therapy in people with HIV. The germline V gene has CDR1 SGHAT and CDR2 FQNNGV. J gave up 1 base and V 5 bases, and 8 bases lay outside the gene matches. The CDR3 sequence is 16 residues long. None of the participants with HIV were treated outside the United States. The assay used was immunoSEQ (version v3.0), run at survey level. The repertoire was sequenced with immunoSEQ multiplex PCR; TCRdb's copy has only in-frame clones and lacks some. Of about 21,000 clones listed, roughly 78% were seen once; the top ten hold roughly a tenth.

This chain links TRBV11-2 with TRBJ2-1; 7 positions agree with TRBD2. Sequences were derived from unsorted PBMCs, sampled 4.1 years after starting antiretroviral therapy. This receptor was obtained from a woman between 35 and 50 years old with HIV. The CDR3 nucleotides are TGTGCCAGCAGCGCCCGGGGGGATCAGTCCTACAATGAGCAGTTCTTC. Translation gives CASSARGDQSYNEQFF.